The clone carrying this T cell receptor beta chain was counted once. Antigen: not known. The data are from a study of OX40 agonist ivuxolimab in advanced cancers. General study points: It was also the case that some nonresponders had low normalized T-cell clonal expansion.

The CDR3 runs 13 residues. The germline V gene has CDR1 SGHNT and CDR2 YENEEA. Trimming took 2 bases from V and 4 from J; bases not matched to a gene: 1. Produced via immunoSEQ multiplex PCR; TCRdb's table is partial and in-frame only. The data show approximately 100,000 clones, roughly 90% seen once. The sample consisted of CD4+ or CD8+ T cells sorted from blood, taken in a trial of the OX40 agonist ivuxolimab. This clonotype was obtained from an adult with an advanced solid tumor such as melanoma, head and neck, liver or kidney cancer. The chain is built from TRBV11-3 and TRBJ1-1; 7 bases map to TRBD1. As DNA, the CDR3 is TGTGCCAGCAGCTTAACAGGGGCCACTGAAGCTTTCTTT. This gives the protein CASSLTGATEAFF.